The following is a T cell receptor beta chain sequence with its context. It was with unique molecular identifiers that the TCRbeta library was prepared. TCRdb re-called the PCR reads with MiXCR, one entry per CDR3 protein. The data contain 350,000 to 500,000 distinct CDR3 sequences, approximately 41% of them seen just once; the ten biggest clones take up 27%. The sample comes from a study of T-cell reconstitution after alpha-beta-depleted transplantation in children. There are 13 residues in the CDR3. CDR1 MNHEY and CDR2 SMNVEV come from the germline V gene (reference sequence). V trimming: 7 bases; J trimming: 10 bases; junction bases outside the gene matches: 7.

V usage is TRBV27 and J usage is TRBJ1-6; 7 bases fit TRBD1. The sequenced sample was PBMCs, obtained before TCRalphabeta/CD19-depleted stem cell transplant. The sequence was collected from a girl aged 2-9 years with aplastic anemia, due to receive a stem cell transplant. CDR3 coding DNA: TGTGCCAGCACGGGACAGACGGGCTCACCCCTCCACTTT. Translated: CASTGQTGSPLHF.